The clone carrying this TCR beta chain was seen a few times. Its antigen is still unknown. CD25-based Treg depletion was applied to purified naive CD4+ T cells. Semi-nested PCR with Nested Universal Primer A followed constant-region reverse priming of full-length variable regions. TCRdb reanalysed the 5' RACE reads using MiXCR and keeps one entry per CDR3 protein. The data show roughly 11,000 distinct CDR3 sequences, more than 45% seen once. This CDR3 contains 15 residues. V lost 4 bases and J lost 3; bases outside the gene matches: 4. Germline V CDR1 and CDR2: SGHTA, FQGNSA. The study's findings and limits: The larger-cohort validation was restricted to a single TCR beta V-J rearrangement rather than whole repertoires. Tumor Tregs overlapped most with tumor, then blood, naive CD4+ cells.

The sequencing sample was made of tumor-infiltrating naive CD4+ T cells sorted from the breast tumor. Subset indicated: naive CD4+ T cells, CD4+CD45RA+CD25-. The rearrangement joins TRBV7-2 to TRBJ2-1, with TRBD2 matching 9 bases. This sequence was found in a female donor with breast cancer. This chain's CDR3 is CASSSSSGNYNEQFF. The CDR3 DNA is TGTGCCAGCAGCTCTTCTAGCGGGAACTACAATGAGCAGTTCTTC.